This T cell receptor (beta chain) appears in the sequencing data of a study of radiation and T cells in renal cell carcinoma. General study results and limits: From baseline, blood top tumor clonotypes peaked at 2 weeks post-radiation.

This CDR3 is built from 14 residues. The germline gives CDR1 SGHTA, CDR2 FQGTGA. V dropped 2 bases and J dropped 12; count of bases not matched to a gene: 10. Time point specified: blood 2 weeks post-SBRT. The treatment is: 15 Gy SBRT to primary tumor, nephrectomy 4 weeks later. This renal cell carcinoma was of the clear cell type. This clone came up once. As yet, its antigen is unknown. Generated by immunoSEQ multiplex PCR, the TCRdb table keeps only in-frame clones and is missing some. The data hold around 130,000 clones, with 75% to 90% observed a single time. The TCR sequence derives from a woman in her fifties or sixties with renal cell carcinoma. The sample was blood, taken from a patient whose treatment included radiotherapy and nephrectomy. The rearrangement links TRBV7-3 to TRBJ2-1, with 7 bases that match TRBD2. As DNA, the CDR3 is TGTGCCAGCAGCTTAGGGAGGGATGCCTCCGGGCAGTTCTTC. It codes for CASSLGRDASGQFF.